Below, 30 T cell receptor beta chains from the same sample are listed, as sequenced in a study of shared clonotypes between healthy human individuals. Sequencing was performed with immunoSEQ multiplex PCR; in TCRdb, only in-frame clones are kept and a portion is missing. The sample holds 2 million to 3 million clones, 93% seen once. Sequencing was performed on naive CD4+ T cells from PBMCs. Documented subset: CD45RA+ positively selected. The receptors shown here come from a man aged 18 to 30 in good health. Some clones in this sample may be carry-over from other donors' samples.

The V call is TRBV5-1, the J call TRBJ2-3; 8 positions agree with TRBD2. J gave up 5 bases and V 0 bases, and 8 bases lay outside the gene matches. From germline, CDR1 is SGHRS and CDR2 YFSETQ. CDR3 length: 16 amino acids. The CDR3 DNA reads TGCGCCAGCAGCTTGGAAGTTGGCGGGAGGAAAGATACGCAGTATTTT. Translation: CASSLEVGGRKDTQYF. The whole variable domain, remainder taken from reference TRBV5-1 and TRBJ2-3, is KAGVTQTPRYLIKTRGQQVTLSCSPISGHRSVSWYQQTPGQGLQFLFEYFSETQRNKGNFPGRFSGRQFSNSRSEMNVSTLELGDSALYLCASSLEVGGRKDTQYFGPGTRLTVL.

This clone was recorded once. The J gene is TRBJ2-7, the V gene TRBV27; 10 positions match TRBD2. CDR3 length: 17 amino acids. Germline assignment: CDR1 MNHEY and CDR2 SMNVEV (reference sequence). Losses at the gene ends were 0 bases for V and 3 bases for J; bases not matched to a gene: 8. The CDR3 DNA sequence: TGTGCCAGCAGTTTATCTAGGCTGGGGACTAGCGTCTACGAGCAGTACTTC. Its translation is CASSLSRLGTSVYEQYF.

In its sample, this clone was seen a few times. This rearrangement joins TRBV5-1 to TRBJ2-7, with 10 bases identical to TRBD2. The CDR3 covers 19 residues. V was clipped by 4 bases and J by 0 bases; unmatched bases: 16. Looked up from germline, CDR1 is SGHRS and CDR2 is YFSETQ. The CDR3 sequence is CASSIRTSGGAYSSYEQYF. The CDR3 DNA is TGCGCCAGCAGCATTCGGACTAGCGGAGGAGCTTATAGCTCCTACGAGCAGTACTTC.

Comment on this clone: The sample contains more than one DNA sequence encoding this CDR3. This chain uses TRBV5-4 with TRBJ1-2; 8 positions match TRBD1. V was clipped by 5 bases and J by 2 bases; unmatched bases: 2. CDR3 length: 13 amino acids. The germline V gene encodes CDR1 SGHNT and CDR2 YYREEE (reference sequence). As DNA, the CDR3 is TGTGCCAGCAGTCGGGACAGGAACTATGGCTACACCTTC. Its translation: CASSRDRNYGYTF. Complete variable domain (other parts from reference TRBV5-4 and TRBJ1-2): ETGVTQSPTHLIKTRGQQVTLRCSSQSGHNTVSWYQQALGQGPQFIFQYYREEENGRGNFPPRFSGLQFPNYSSELNVNALELDDSALYLCASSRDRNYGYTFGSGTRLTVV.

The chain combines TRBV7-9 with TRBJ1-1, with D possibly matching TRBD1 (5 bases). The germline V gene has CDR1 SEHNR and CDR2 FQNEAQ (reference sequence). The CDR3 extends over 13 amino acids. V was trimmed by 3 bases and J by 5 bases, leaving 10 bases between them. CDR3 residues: CASSFFEGTEAFF. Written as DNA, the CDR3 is TGTGCCAGCAGCTTTTTTGAGGGGACTGAAGCTTTCTTT.

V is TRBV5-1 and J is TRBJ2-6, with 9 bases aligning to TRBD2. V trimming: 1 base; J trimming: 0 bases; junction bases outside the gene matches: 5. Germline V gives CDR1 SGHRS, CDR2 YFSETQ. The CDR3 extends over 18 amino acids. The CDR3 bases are TGCGCCAGCAGCTTGCCGACTAGCGGTGCCTCTGGGGCCAACGTCCTGACTTTC. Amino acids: CASSLPTSGASGANVLTF.

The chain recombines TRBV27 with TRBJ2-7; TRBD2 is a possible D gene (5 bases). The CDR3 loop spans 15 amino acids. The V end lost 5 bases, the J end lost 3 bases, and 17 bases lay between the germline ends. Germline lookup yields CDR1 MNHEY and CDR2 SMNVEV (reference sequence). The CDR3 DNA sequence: TGTGCCAGCAGTCGAACCTCCTCCGGGGACTACGAGCAGTACTTC. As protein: CASSRTSSGDYEQYF.

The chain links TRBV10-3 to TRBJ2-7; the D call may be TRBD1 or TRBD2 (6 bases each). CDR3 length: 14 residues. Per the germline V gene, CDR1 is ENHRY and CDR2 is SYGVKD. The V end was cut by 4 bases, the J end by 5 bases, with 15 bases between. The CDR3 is CAISVASGANEQYF. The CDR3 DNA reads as TGTGCCATCAGTGTGGCGTCGGGGGCCAACGAGCAGTACTTC.

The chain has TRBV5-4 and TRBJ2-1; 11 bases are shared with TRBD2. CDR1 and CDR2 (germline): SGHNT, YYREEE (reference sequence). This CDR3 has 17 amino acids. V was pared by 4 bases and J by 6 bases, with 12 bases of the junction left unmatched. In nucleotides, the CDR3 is TGTGCCAGCAGCCCCCCTGGGACTAGCGGAACCCTCAATGAGCAGTTCTTC. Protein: CASSPPGTSGTLNEQFF.

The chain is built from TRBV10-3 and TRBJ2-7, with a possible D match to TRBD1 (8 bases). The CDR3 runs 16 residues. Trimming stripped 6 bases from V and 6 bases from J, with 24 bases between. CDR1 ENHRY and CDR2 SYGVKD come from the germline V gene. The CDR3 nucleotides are TGTGCCATCAGGCCCGTACAGGGGGGGGGATTTGTCGAGCAGTACTTC. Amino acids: CAIRPVQGGGFVEQYF.

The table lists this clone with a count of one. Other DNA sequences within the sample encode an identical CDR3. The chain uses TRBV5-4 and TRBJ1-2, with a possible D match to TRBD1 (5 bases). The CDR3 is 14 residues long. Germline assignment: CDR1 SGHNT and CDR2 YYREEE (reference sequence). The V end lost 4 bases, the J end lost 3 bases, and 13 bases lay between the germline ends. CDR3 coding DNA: TGTGCCAGCAGCCTCGGGGGGAGTGACTATGGCTACACCTTC. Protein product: CASSLGGSDYGYTF. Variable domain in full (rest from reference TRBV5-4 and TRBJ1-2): ETGVTQSPTHLIKTRGQQVTLRCSSQSGHNTVSWYQQALGQGPQFIFQYYREEENGRGNFPPRFSGLQFPNYSSELNVNALELDDSALYLCASSLGGSDYGYTFGSGTRLTVV.

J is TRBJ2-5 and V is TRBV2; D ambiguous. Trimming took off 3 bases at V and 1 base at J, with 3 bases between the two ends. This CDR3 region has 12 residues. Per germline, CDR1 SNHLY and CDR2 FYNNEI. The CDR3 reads CASSESQETQYF. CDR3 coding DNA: TGTGCCAGCAGTGAGTCCCAAGAGACCCAGTACTTC.

The CDR3: CASSLGGSAVDTQYF. Written as DNA, the CDR3 is TGTGCCAGCAGCTTAGGCGGGAGCGCGGTAGATACGCAGTATTTT. The J gene is TRBJ2-3, the V gene TRBV11-2; TRBD2 agrees at 7 bases. Germline trimming cut 1 base from V and 5 bases from J; bases unmatched to any gene: 6. The CDR3 is 15 residues long. CDR1 and CDR2 (germline): SGHAT, FQNNGV.

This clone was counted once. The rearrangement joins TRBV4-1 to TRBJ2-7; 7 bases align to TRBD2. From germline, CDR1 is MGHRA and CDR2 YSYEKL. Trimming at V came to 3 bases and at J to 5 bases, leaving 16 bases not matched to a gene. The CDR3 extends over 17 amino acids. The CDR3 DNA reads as TGCGCCAGCAGCCAGGACACGTTGGGGAGGGGAAGAGACGAGCAGTACTTC. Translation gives CASSQDTLGRGRDEQYF.

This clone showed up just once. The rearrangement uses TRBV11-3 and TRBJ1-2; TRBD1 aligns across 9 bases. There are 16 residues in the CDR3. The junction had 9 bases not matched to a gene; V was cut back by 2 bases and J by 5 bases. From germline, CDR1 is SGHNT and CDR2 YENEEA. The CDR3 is CASSLLDRTGEYGYTF. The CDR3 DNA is TGTGCCAGCAGCTTACTGGATCGGACAGGGGAATATGGCTACACCTTC.

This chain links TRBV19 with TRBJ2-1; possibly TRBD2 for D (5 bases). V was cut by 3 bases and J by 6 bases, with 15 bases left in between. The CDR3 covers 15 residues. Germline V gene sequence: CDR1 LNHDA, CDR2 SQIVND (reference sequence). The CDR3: CASSIPDWKSNEQFF. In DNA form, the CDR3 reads TGTGCCAGTAGTATCCCGGACTGGAAGTCCAATGAGCAGTTCTTC.

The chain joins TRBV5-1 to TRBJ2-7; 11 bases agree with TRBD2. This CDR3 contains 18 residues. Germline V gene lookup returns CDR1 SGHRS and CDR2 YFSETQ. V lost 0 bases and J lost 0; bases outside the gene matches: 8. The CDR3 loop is CASSLGLAGFVSSYEQYF. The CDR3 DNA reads TGCGCCAGCAGCTTGGGACTAGCGGGATTTGTTAGCTCCTACGAGCAGTACTTC.

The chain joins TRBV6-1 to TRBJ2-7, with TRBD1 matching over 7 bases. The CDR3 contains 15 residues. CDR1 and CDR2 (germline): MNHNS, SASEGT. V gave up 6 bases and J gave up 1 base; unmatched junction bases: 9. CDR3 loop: CASRPNRGPSYEQYF. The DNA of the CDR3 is TGTGCCAGCAGACCCAACAGGGGACCTTCCTACGAGCAGTACTTC.

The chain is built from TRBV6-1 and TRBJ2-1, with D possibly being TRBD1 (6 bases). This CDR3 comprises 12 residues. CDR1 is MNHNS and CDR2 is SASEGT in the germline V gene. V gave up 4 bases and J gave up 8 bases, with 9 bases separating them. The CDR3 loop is CASSVQGDEQFF. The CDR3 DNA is TGTGCCAGCAGTGTACAGGGAGATGAGCAGTTCTTC.

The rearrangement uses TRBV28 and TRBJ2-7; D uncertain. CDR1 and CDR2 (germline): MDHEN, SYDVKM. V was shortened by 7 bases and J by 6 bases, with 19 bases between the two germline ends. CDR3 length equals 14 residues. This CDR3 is CASISRIGWFEQYF. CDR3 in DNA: TGTGCCAGCATTTCTCGTATCGGCTGGTTCGAGCAGTACTTC.

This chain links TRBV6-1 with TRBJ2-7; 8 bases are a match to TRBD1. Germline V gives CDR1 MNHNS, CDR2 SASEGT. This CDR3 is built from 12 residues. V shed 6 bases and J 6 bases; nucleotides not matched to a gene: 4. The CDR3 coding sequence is TGTGCCAGCAGCGCGACAGGGGTCGAGCAGTACTTC. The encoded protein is CASSATGVEQYF.

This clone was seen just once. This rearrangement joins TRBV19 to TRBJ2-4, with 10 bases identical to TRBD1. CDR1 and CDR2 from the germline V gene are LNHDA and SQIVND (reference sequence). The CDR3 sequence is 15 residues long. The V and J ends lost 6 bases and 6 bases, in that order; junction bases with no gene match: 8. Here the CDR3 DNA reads TGTGCCAGTAGAGCCTTTCGGACAGGGGGAAACATTCAGTACTTC. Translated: CASRAFRTGGNIQYF.

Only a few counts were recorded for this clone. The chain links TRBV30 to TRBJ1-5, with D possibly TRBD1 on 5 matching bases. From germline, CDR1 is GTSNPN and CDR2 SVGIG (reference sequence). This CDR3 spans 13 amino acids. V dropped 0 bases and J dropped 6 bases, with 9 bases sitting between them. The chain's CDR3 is CAWSVGGAQPQHF. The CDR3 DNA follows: TGTGCCTGGAGTGTAGGAGGGGCTCAGCCCCAGCATTTT.

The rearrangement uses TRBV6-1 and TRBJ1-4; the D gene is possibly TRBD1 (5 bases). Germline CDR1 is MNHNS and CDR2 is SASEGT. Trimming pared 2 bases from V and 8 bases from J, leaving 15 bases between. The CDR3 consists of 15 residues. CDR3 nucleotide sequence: TGTGCCAGCAGTGAATTGGGTAGGGGTGGCGAAAAACTGTTTTTT. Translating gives CASSELGRGGEKLFF.

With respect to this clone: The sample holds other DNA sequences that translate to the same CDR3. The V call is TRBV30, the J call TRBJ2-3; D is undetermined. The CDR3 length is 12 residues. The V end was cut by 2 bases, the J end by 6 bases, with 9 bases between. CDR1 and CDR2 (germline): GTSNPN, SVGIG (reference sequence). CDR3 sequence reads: CAWSPGGDTQYF. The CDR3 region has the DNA TGTGCCTGGAGTCCCGGTGGGGATACGCAGTATTTT.

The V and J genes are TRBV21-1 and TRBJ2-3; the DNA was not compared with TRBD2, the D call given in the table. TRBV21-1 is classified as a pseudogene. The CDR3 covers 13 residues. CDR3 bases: TGTGCCAGCAGCAAAGTGGGGTGGGAGGCGCAGTATTTT. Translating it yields CASSKVGWEAQYF.

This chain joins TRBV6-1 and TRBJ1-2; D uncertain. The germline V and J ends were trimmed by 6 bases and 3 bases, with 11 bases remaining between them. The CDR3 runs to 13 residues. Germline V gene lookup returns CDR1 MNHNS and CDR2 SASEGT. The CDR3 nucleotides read TGTGCCAGCAGGGACCCGGCCTACTATGGCTACACCTTC. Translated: CASRDPAYYGYTF.

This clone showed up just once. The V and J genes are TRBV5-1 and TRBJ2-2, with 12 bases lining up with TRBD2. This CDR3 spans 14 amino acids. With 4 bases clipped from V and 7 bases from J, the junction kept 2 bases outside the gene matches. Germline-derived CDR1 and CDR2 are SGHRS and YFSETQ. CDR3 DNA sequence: TGCGCCAGCAGCAGACTAGCGGGAGTCGGGGAGCTGTTTTTT. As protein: CASSRLAGVGELFF.

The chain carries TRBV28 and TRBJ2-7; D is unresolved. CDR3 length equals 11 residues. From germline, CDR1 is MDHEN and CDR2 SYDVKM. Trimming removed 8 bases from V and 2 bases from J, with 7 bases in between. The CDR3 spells CASGPTYEQYF. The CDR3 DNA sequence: TGTGCCAGCGGGCCAACCTACGAGCAGTACTTC.

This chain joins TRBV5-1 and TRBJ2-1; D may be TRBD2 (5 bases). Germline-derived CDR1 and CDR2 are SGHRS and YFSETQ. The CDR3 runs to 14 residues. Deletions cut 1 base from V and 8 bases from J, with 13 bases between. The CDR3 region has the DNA TGCGCCAGCAGCTTGAGGCCCGAAGCGGATGAGCAGTTCTTC. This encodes CASSLRPEADEQFF.